This T cell receptor (beta chain) was captured by sequencing in a study of a mutant IDH1 vaccine in newly diagnosed glioma. Study in general: The therapy given earlier, which was standard therapy, consisted of radiotherapy, temozolomide, or both, and most of the patients received both. Study results and limitations: Apparently, pseudoprogression bore no relation to changes among the top peripheral T cell clonotypes.

With respect to this clone: Its antigen is unknown.

The ends lost 5 bases at V and 0 bases at J; junction bases unmatched: 10. The CDR3 spans 17 residues. Germline values: CDR1 PRHDT, CDR2 FYEKMQ (reference sequence). The repertoire was sequenced with immunoSEQ multiplex PCR; TCRdb's copy has only in-frame clones and lacks some. The sample holds some 90,000 clones, about four fifths seen once. Time point reported: baseline, week 1 (first vaccination visit). Treatment: pre-vaccination baseline after standard-of-care therapy. The V gene is TRBV13, the J gene TRBJ1-1; 9 nucleotides match TRBD1. The sequencing here drew on PBMCs, taken from a glioma patient treated with radiotherapy, temozolomide or both. The receptor was derived from a man aged 35 to 55 with glioma. Some clones in this sample may be carry-over from other donors' samples. The CDR3 protein is CASSPFPGQGMNTEAFF. Here the CDR3 DNA reads TGTGCCAGCAGCCCCTTCCCGGGACAGGGAATGAACACTGAAGCTTTCTTT.